These 12 T cell receptor beta chains were sequenced from one sample in a study of blood T cell repertoires in COVID-19. Here immunoSEQ multiplex PCR was the method, and the copy in TCRdb shows in-frame clones only, minus some. This sample yields 110,000 or so clones, of which roughly 85% are seen a single time; roughly 5% belongs to the top ten. Sequenced sample: peripheral blood. These receptors originate from a woman aged 55-70 years with COVID-19, enrolled during active disease.

The rearrangement links TRBV20-1 to TRBJ1-3; TRBD1 aligns across 8 bases. The length of the CDR3 is 14 residues. The germline CDR1 and CDR2 sequences are DFQATT and SNEGSKA (reference sequence). J gave up 4 bases and V 3 bases, and 5 bases lay outside the gene matches. CDR3 in DNA: TGCAGTGCTAGTCCAGGGGGCTCGGGAAACACCATATATTTT. Its protein product is CSASPGGSGNTIYF.

The V gene is TRBV19, the J gene TRBJ1-5; no firm D call. This CDR3 region has 15 residues. Germline CDR1 is LNHDA and CDR2 is SQIVND (reference sequence). Trimming took 3 bases from V and 0 from J, leaving 9 bases between them. This CDR3 reads CASSIRLYSNQPQHF. Here the CDR3 DNA reads TGTGCCAGTAGTATCAGACTTTATAGCAATCAGCCCCAGCATTTT. The variable domain in full, with the rest retrieved from reference TRBV19 and TRBJ1-5, is DGGITQSPKYLFRKEGQNVTLSCEQNLNHDAMYWYRQDPGQGLRLIYYSQIVNDFQKGDIAEGYSVSREKKESFPLTVTSAQKNPTAFYLCASSIRLYSNQPQHFGDGTRLSIL.

V usage is TRBV28 and J usage is TRBJ1-1; D is ambiguous. In germline, CDR1 is MDHEN, CDR2 SYDVKM. The CDR3 has 15 amino acids. V was shortened by 7 bases and J by 1 base, with 16 bases between the two germline ends. CDR3 protein: CASNSPLSGNTEAFF. CDR3 sequence (DNA): TGTGCCAGCAACTCTCCGCTGTCCGGGAACACTGAAGCTTTCTTT.

This chain joins TRBV6-6 and TRBJ1-1; D remains unclear. The CDR3 is 15 residues long. CDR1 and CDR2 (germline): MNHNY, SVGAGI (reference sequence). With 4 bases removed from V and 9 bases from J, the gap between germline ends came to 21 bases. CDR3 nucleotide sequence: TGTGCCAGCAGTTCCCGGGAGCCCCAAACCGATCAAGCTTTCTTT. Translation: CASSSREPQTDQAFF.

This chain joins TRBV9 and TRBJ1-2; 7 positions agree with TRBD1. Per the germline V gene, CDR1 is SGDLS and CDR2 is YYNGEE. Trimming took 4 bases from V and 1 from J; bases not matched to a gene: 10. This CDR3 spans 16 amino acids. The CDR3 protein is CASSPRAGGYNYGYTF. CDR3 nucleotide sequence: TGTGCCAGCAGCCCAAGGGCAGGGGGGTATAACTATGGCTACACCTTC.

The rearrangement links TRBV27 to TRBJ2-7, with TRBD1 matching over 11 bases. The CDR3 is made up of 16 amino acids. Germline loops: CDR1 MNHEY, CDR2 SMNVEV (reference sequence). The V segment lost 1 base and the J segment 5 bases; nucleotides outside the gene matches: 7. This CDR3 reads CASSLYGQGAADEQYF. The CDR3, as DNA: TGTGCCAGCAGTTTATACGGACAGGGGGCAGCGGACGAGCAGTACTTC.

This clone was found once. V usage is TRBV4-1 and J usage is TRBJ1-5; D call uncertain. CDR1 is MGHRA and CDR2 is YSYEKL in the germline V gene. CDR3 size: 17 residues. Between the trimmed V and J ends, which lost 0 bases and 7 bases, there was a span of 19 bases. The CDR3 sequence is CASSQEGWRGEPQPQHF. CDR3 nucleotide sequence: TGCGCCAGCAGCCAAGAGGGCTGGCGGGGTGAACCGCAGCCCCAGCATTTT.

This rearrangement joins TRBV4-2 to TRBJ1-5, with TRBD1 identical over 9 bases. Looked up from germline, CDR1 is LGHNA and CDR2 is YNFKEQ. The CDR3 contains 14 residues. V gave up 5 bases and J gave up 7 bases; unmatched junction bases: 6. CDR3 sequence: CASSFTGGEQPQHF. The CDR3, as DNA: TGTGCCAGCAGCTTCACAGGGGGCGAACAGCCCCAGCATTTT.

This clone was counted between two and nine times. V gene TRBV7-9 combines with J gene TRBJ1-2; TRBD1 agrees at 8 bases. In germline, CDR1 is SEHNR, CDR2 FQNEAQ (reference sequence). The CDR3 is 17 amino acids. Germline trimming cut 2 bases from V and 7 bases from J; bases unmatched to any gene: 15. CDR3 region: CASSLTLEGRGRFGYTF. CDR3 sequence (DNA): TGTGCCAGCAGCTTAACCCTCGAAGGCAGGGGGCGGTTTGGCTACACCTTC. Full variable domain (rest looked up from reference TRBV7-9 and TRBJ1-2): DTGVSQNPRHKITKRGQNVTFRCDPISEHNRLYWYRQTLGQGPEFLTYFQNEAQLEKSRLLSDRFSAERPKGSFSTLEIQRTEQGDSAMYLCASSLTLEGRGRFGYTFGSGTRLTVV.

The gene calls are TRBV30 and TRBJ2-7; tentatively, D is TRBD1 (5 bases). The germline V gene has CDR1 GTSNPN and CDR2 SVGIG (reference sequence). There are 13 residues in the CDR3. The V and J ends lost 4 bases and 2 bases respectively, with 12 bases between them. CDR3: CAWNQGYTYEQYF. In nucleotides, the CDR3 is TGTGCCTGGAACCAGGGTTACACCTACGAGCAGTACTTC.

The chain employs TRBV4-3 and TRBJ1-2, with 8 bases that match TRBD1. The J segment lost 8 bases and the V segment lost 3 bases, leaving 11 bases of the junction unmatched. CDR1 is LGHNA, CDR2 YSLEER, per germline. The CDR3 has 15 residues. This CDR3 is CASSQPGQDWEGYTF. DNA for the CDR3: TGCGCCAGCAGCCAGCCGGGACAGGATTGGGAAGGCTACACCTTC.

This chain connects TRBV12-3 or TRBV12-4 to TRBJ1-1; D remains ambiguous. The CDR3 extends over 11 amino acids. V gave up 8 bases and J gave up 7 bases, with 11 bases separating them. The CDR3 protein is CASQAGGEAFF. In DNA, the CDR3 is TGTGCCAGCCAGGCGGGCGGTGAAGCTTTCTTT.